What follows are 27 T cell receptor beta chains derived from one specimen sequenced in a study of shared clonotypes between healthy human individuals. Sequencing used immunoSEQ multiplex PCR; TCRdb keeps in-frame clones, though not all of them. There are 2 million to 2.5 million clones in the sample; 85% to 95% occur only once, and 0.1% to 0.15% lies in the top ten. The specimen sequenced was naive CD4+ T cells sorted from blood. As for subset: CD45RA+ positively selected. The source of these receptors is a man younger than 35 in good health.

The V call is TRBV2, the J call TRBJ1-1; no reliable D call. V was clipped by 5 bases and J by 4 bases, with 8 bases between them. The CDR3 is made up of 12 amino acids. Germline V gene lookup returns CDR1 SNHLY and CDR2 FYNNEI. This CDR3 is CASSREGTEAFF. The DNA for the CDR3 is TGTGCCAGCAGTAGGGAGGGCACTGAAGCTTTCTTT.

In nucleotides, the CDR3 is TGCGCCAGCAGCTTGGGTACTGGTCCTAACGACGAGCAGTACTTC. Translated: CASSLGTGPNDEQYF. V is TRBV5-1 and J is TRBJ2-7; unclear D gene. The CDR3 consists of 15 residues. The germline V gene encodes CDR1 SGHRS and CDR2 YFSETQ. Trimming removed 0 bases at V and 5 bases at J, with 15 bases between.

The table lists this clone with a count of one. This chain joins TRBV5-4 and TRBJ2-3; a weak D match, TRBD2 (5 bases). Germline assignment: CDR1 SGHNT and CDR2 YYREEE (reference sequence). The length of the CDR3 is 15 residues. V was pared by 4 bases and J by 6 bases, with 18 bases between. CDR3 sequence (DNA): TGTGCCAGCAGCCCCCCGACACTTACGGGGGATACGCAGTATTTT. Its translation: CASSPPTLTGDTQYF.

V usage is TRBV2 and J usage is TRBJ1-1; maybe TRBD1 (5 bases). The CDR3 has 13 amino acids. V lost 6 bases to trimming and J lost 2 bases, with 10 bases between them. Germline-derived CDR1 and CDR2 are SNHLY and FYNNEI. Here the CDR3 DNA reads TGTGCCAGCAGGGCGGACATCAACACTGAAGCTTTCTTT. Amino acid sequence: CASRADINTEAFF.

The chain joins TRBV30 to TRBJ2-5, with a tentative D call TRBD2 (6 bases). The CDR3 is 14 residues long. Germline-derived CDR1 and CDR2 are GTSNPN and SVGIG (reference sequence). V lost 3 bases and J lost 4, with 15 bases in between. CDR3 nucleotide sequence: TGTGCCTGGAGCGGGGCGGGGCTTAGAGAGACCCAGTACTTC. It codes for CAWSGAGLRETQYF.

The CDR3 sequence: CSVALAGTGRNQPQHF. The CDR3 DNA sequence: TGCAGCGTTGCCCTTGCCGGGACAGGGCGAAATCAGCCCCAGCATTTT. This chain connects TRBV29-1 to TRBJ1-5; TRBD1 aligns across 9 bases. The CDR3 has 16 amino acids. The trim removed 4 bases at V and 4 bases at J, leaving 11 bases unmatched. CDR1 and CDR2 (germline): SQVTM, ANQGSEA.

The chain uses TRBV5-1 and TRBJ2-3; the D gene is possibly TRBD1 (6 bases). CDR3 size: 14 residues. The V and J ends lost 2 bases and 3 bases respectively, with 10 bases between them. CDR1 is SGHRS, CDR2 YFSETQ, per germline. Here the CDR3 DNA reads TGCGCCAGCAGCTTTGACAGGCCGACAGATACGCAGTATTTT. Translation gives CASSFDRPTDTQYF.

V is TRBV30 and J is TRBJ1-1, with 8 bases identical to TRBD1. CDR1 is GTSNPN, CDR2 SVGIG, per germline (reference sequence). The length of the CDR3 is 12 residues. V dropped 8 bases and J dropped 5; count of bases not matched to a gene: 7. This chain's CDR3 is CAGHRGGTEAFF. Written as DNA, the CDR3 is TGTGCCGGGCACAGGGGGGGGACTGAAGCTTTCTTT.

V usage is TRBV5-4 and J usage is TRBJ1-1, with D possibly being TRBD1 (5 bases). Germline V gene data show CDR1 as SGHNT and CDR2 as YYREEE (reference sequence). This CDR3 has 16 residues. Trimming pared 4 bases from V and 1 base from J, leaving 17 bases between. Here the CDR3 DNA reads TGTGCCAGCAGCGGAAGAGGGGCCGGCGGGAACACTGAAGCTTTCTTT. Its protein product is CASSGRGAGGNTEAFF. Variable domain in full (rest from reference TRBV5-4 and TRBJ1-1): ETGVTQSPTHLIKTRGQQVTLRCSSQSGHNTVSWYQQALGQGPQFIFQYYREEENGRGNFPPRFSGLQFPNYSSELNVNALELDDSALYLCASSGRGAGGNTEAFFGQGTRLTVV.

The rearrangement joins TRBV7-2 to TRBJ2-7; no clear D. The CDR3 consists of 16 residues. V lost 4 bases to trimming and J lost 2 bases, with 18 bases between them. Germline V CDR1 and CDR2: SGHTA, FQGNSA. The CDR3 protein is CASSSPRTGTAYEQYF. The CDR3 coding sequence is TGTGCCAGCAGCTCCCCCCGGACGGGTACTGCCTACGAGCAGTACTTC.

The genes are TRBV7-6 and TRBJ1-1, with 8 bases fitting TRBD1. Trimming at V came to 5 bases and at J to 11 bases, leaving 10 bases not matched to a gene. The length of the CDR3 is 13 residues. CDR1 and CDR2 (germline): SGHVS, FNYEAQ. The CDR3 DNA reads TGTGCCAGCAGCCCCGGGACAGGCCTAAGGGCTTTCTTT. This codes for CASSPGTGLRAFF.

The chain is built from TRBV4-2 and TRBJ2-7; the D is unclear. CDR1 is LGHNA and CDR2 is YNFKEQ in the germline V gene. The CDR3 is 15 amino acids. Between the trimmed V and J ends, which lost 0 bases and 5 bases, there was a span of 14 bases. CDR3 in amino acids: CASSQDLMGFNEQYF. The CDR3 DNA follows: TGTGCCAGCAGCCAAGATCTCATGGGGTTCAACGAGCAGTACTTC.

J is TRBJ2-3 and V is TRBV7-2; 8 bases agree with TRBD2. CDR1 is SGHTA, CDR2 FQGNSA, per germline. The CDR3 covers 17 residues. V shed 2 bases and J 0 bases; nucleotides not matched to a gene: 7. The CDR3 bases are TGTGCCAGCAGCTTATCTGGCGGGGGGCCTAGCACAGATACGCAGTATTTT. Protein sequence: CASSLSGGGPSTDTQYF.

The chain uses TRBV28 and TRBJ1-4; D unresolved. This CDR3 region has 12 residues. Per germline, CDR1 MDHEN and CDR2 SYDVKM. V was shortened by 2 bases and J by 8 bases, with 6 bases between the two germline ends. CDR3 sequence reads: CASSLGWEKLFF. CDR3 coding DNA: TGTGCCAGCAGTTTAGGCTGGGAAAAACTGTTTTTT.

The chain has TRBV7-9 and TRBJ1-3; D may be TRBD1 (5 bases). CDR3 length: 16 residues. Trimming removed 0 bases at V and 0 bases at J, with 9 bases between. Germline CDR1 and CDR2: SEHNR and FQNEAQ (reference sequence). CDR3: CASSLAGPISGNTIYF. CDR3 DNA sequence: TGTGCCAGCAGCTTAGCGGGACCGATCTCTGGAAACACCATATATTTT.

CDR3 in amino acids: CAASGLAGGSSTDTQYF. The CDR3 DNA sequence: TGTGCCGCCTCAGGACTAGCGGGAGGATCTAGCACAGATACGCAGTATTTT. The chain links TRBV10-3 to TRBJ2-3, with 14 positions matching TRBD2. Germline-derived CDR1 and CDR2 are ENHRY and SYGVKD. CDR3 length equals 17 residues. J was trimmed by 0 bases and V by 11 bases; bases with no gene match: 10.

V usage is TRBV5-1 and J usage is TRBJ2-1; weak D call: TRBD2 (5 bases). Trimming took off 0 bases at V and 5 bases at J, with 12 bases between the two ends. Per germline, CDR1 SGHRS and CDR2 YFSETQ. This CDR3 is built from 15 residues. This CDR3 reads CASSLEASRNNEQFF. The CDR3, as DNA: TGCGCCAGCAGCTTGGAGGCTAGCAGAAACAATGAGCAGTTCTTC.

DNA of the CDR3: TGTGCCAGCAGTCCTCAGACAGGGAGTCAGCCCCAGCATTTT. Protein sequence: CASSPQTGSQPQHF. The chain employs TRBV6-1 and TRBJ1-5; 7 positions match TRBD1. Per the germline V gene, CDR1 is MNHNS and CDR2 is SASEGT. The CDR3 totals 14 residues. Trimming cost V 5 bases and J 6 bases; bases outside gene matches: 7.

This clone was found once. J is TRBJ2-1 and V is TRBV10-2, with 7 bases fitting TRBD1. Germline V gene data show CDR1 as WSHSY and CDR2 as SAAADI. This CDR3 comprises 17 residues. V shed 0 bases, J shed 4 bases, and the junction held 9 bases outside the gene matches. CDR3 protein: CASSESRSRDRYNEQFF. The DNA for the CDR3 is TGCGCCAGCAGTGAGTCTAGATCCCGGGACAGATACAATGAGCAGTTCTTC.

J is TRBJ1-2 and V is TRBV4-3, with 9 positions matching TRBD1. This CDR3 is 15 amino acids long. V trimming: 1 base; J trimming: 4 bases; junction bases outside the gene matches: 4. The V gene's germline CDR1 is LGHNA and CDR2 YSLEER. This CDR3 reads CASSQVGQGTYGYTF. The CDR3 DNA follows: TGCGCCAGCAGCCAAGTGGGACAGGGAACCTATGGCTACACCTTC.

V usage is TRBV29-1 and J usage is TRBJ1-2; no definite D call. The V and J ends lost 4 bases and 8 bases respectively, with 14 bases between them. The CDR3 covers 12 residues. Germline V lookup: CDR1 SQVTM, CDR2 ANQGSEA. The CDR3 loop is CSVVDPGGGYTF. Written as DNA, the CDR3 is TGCAGCGTTGTCGATCCTGGAGGAGGCTACACCTTC. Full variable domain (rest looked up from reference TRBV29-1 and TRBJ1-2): SAVISQKPSRDICQRGTSLTIQCQVDSQVTMMFWYRQQPGQSLTLIATANQGSEATYESGFVIDKFPISRPNLTFSTLTVSNMSPEDSSIYLCSVVDPGGGYTFGSGTRLTVV.

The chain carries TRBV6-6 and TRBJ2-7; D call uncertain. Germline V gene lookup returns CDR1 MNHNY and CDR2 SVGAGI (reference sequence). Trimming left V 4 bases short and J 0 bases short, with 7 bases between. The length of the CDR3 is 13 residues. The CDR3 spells CASSLYSSYEQYF. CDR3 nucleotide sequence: TGTGCCAGCAGTTTGTATAGCTCCTACGAGCAGTACTTC.

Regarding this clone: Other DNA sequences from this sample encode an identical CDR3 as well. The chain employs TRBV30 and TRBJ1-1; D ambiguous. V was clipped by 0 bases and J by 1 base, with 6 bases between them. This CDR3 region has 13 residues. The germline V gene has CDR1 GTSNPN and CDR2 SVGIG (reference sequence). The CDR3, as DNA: TGTGCCTGGAGTGTACGACGGAACACTGAAGCTTTCTTT. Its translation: CAWSVRRNTEAFF.

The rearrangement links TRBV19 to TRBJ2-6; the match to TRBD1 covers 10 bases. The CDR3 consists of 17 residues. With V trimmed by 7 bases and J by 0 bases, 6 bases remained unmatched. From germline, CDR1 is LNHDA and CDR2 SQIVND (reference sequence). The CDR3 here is CASKDRGYDSGANVLTF. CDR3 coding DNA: TGTGCCAGTAAGGACAGGGGGTACGACTCTGGGGCCAACGTCCTGACTTTC.

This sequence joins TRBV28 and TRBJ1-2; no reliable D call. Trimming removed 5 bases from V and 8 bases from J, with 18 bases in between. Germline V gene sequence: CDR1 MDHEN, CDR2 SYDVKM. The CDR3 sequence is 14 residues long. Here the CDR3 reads CASSPDRAGGGYTF. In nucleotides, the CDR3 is TGTGCCAGCAGTCCTGACCGAGCGGGAGGAGGCTACACCTTC.

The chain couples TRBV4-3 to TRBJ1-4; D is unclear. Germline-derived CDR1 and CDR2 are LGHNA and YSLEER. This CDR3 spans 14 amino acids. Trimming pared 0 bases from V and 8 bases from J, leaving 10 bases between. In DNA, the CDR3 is TGCGCCAGCAGCCAAGATGAGGGTGGGGAAAAACTGTTTTTT. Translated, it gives CASSQDEGGEKLFF.

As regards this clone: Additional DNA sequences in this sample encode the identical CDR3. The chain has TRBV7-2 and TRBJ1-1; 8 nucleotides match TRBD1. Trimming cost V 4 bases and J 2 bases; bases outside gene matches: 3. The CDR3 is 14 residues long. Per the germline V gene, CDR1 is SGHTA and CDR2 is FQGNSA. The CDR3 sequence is CASSSRGRNTEAFF. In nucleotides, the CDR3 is TGTGCCAGCAGCTCCAGGGGGCGAAACACTGAAGCTTTCTTT.